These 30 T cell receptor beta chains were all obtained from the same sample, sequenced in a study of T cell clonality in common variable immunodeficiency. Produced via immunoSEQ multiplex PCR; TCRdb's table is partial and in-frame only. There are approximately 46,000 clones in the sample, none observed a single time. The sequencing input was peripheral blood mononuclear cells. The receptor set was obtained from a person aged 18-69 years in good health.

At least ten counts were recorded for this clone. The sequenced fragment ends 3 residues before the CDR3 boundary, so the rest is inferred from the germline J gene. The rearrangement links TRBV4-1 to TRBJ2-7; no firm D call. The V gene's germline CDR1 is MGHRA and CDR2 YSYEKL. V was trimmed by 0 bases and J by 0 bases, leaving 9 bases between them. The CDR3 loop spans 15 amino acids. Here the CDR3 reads CASSQEGSPSYEQYF. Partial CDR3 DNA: TGCGCCAGCAGCCAAGAGGGCAGTCCCTCCTACGAG.

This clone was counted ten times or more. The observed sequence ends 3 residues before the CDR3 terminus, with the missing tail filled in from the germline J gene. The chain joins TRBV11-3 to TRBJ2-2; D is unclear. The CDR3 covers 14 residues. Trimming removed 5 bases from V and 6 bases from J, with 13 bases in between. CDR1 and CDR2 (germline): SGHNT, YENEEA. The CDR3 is CASSQGFGAGELFF. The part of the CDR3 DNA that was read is TGTGCCAGCAGCCAAGGGTTTGGCGCCGGGGAG.

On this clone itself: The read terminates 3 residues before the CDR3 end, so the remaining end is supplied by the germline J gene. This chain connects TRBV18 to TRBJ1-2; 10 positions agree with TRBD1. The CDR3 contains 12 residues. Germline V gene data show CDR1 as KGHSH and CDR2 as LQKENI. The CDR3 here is CASSPGQGVYTF. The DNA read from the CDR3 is TGTGCCAGCTCCCCCGGACAGGGGGTC.

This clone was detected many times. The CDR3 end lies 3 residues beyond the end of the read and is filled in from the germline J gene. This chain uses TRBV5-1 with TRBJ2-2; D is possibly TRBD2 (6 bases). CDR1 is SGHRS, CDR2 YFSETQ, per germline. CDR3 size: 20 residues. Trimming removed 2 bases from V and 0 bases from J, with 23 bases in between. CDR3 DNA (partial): TGCGCCAGCAGCTTCCGCCCAACGACTAGACAGTATGCGAACACCGGGGAG. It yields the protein CASSFRPTTRQYANTGE. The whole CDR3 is CASSFRPTTRQYANTGELFF.

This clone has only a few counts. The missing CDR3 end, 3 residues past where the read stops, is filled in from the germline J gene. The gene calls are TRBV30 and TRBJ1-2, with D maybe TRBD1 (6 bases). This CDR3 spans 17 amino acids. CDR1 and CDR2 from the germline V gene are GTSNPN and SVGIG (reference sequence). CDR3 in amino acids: CAWSEGTSGGARDTYTF. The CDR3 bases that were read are TGTGCCTGGAGTGAGGGGACTAGCGGGGGGGCTAGAGATACC.

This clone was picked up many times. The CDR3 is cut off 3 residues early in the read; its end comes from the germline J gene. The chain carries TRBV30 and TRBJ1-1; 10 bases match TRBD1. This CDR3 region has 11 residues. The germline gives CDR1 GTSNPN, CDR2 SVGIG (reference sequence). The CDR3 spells CAWSRTGGAFF. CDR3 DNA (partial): TGTGCCTGGAGTAGGACAGGGGGA.

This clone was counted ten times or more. The CDR3 bases that were read are TGCAGTGCCGGACAGGGGGTTCGGGAAAAG. Translation gives CSAGQGVREK. The full-length CDR3 reads as CSAGQGVREKLFF. This sequence joins TRBV20-1 and TRBJ2-2; 10 nucleotides agree with TRBD1. The CDR3 end is not reached by the read, which stops 3 residues before it; the germline J gene fills it in. Germline CDR1 reads DFQATT; CDR2 reads SNEGSKA (reference sequence). The CDR3 covers 13 residues.

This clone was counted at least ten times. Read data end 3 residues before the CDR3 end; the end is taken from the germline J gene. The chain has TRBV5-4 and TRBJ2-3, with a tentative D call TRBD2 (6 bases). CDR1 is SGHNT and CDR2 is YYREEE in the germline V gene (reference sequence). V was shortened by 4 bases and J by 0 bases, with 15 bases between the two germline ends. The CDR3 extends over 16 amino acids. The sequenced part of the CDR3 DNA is TGTGCCAGCAGCGACCTAGGGAGGACTAGCACAGATACG. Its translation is CASSDLGRTSTDT. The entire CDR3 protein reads CASSDLGRTSTDTQYF.

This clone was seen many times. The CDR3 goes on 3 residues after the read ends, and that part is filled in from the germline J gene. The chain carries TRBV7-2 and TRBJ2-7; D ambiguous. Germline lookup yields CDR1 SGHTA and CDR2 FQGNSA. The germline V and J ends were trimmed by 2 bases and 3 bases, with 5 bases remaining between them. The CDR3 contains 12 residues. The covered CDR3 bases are TGTGCCAGCAGCTTATCGTTCTACGAG. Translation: CASSLSFYE. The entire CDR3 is CASSLSFYEQYF.

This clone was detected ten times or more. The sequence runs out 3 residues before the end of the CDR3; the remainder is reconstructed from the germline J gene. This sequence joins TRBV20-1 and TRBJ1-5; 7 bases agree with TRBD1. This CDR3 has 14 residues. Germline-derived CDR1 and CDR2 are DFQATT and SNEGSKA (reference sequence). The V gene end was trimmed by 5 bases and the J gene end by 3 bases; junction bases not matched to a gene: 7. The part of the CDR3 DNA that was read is TGCAGTGCTTCTGGAGGACAGGCCAATCAGCCC. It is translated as CSASGGQANQP. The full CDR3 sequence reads CSASGGQANQPQHF.

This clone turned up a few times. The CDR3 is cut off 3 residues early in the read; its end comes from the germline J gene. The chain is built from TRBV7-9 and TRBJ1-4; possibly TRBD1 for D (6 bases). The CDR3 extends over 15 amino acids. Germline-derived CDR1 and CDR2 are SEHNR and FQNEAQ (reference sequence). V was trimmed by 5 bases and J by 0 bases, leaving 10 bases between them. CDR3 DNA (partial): TGTGCCAGCAGCGGGAGGACAGCAACTAATGAAAAA. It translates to CASSGRTATNEK. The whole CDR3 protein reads CASSGRTATNEKLFF. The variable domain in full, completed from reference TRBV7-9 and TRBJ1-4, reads DTGVSQNPRHKITKRGQNVTFRCDPISEHNRLYWYRQTLGQGPEFLTYFQNEAQLEKSRLLSDRFSAERPKGSFSTLEIQRTEQGDSAMYLCASSGRTATNEKLFFGSGTQLSVL.

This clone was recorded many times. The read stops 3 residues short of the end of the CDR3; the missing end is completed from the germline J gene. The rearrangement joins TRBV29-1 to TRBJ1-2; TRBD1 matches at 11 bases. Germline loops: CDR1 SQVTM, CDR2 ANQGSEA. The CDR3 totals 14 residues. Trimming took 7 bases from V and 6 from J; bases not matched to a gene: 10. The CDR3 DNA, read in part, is TGCAGCGGGGGACAGGGGGTACTTGGGGATGGC. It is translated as CSGGQGVLGDG. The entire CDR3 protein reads CSGGQGVLGDGYTF.

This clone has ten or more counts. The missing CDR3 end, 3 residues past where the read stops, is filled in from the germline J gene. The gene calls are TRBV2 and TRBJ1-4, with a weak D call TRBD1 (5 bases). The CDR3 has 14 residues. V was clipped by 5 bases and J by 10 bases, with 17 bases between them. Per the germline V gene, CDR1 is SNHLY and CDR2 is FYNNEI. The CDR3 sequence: CASSRTLDYGKLFF. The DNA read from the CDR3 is TGTGCCAGCAGTAGGACACTTGATTACGGAAAA.

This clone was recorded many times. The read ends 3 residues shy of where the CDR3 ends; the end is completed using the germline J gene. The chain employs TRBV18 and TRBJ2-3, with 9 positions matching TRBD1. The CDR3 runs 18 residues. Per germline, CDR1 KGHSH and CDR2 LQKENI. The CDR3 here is CATGGAFEWYRGRHSQYF. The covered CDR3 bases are TGTGCCACTGGAGGTGCCTTTGAGTGGTACAGGGGGCGGCATTCG.

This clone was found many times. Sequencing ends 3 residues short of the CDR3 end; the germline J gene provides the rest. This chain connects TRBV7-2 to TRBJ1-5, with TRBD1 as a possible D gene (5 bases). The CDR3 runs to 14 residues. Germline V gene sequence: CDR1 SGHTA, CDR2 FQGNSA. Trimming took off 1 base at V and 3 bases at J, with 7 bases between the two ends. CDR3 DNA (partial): TGTGCCAGCAGCTTAGGGGGCTTCAATCAGCCC. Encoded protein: CASSLGGFNQP. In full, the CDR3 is CASSLGGFNQPQHF.

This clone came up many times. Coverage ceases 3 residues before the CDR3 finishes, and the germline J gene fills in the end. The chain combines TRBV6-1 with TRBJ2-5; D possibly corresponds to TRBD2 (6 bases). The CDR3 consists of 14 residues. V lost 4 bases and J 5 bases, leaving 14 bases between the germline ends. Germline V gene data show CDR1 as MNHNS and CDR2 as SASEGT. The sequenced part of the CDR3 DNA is TGTGCCAGCAGTGTGGGGGGAAGTACGGAGACC. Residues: CASSVGGSTET. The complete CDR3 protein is CASSVGGSTETQYF.

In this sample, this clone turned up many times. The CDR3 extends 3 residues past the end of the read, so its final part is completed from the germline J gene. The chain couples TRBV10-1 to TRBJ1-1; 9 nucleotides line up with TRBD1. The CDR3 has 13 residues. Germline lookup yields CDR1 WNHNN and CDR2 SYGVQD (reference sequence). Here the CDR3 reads CASSEHRGQEAFF. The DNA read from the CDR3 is TGCGCCAGCAGTGAGCACAGGGGGCAAGAA.

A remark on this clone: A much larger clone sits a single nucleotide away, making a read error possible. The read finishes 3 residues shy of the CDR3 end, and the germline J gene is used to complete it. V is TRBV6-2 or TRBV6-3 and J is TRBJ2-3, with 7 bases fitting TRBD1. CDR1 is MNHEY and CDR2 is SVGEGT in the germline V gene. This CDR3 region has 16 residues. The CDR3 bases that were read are TGTGCCAGCAGTTACGACAGGGCGCGTAGCAATCAGCCG. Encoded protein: CASSYDRARSNQP. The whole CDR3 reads CASSYDRARSNQPQYF.

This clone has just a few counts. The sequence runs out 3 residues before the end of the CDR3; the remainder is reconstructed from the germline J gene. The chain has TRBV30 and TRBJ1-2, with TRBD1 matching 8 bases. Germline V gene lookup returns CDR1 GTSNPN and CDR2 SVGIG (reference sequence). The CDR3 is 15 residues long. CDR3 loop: CAWSVRAGGGNDYTF. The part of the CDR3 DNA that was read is TGTGCCTGGAGTGTACGAGCAGGGGGCGGAAATGAC. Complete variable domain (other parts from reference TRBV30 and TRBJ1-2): SQTIHQWPATLVQPVGSPLSLECTVEGTSNPNLYWYRQAAGRGLQLLFYSVGIGQISSEVPQNLSASRPQDRQFILSSKKLLLSDSGFYLCAWSVRAGGGNDYTFGSGTRLTVV.

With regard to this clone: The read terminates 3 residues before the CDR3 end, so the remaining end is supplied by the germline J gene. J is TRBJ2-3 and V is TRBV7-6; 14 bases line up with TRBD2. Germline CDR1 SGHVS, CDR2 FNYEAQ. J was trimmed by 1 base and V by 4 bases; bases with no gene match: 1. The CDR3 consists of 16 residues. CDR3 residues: CASSWGLAGGTDTQYF. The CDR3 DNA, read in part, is TGTGCCAGCAGCTGGGGACTAGCGGGGGGCACAGATACG.

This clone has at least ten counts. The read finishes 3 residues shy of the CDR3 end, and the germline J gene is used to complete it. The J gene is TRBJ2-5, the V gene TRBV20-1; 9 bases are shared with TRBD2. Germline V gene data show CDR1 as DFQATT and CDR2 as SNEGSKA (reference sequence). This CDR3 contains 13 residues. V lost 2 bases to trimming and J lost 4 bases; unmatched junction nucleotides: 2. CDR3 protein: CSARLAGLETQYF. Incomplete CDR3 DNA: TGCAGTGCTAGACTAGCGGGGTTAGAGACC.

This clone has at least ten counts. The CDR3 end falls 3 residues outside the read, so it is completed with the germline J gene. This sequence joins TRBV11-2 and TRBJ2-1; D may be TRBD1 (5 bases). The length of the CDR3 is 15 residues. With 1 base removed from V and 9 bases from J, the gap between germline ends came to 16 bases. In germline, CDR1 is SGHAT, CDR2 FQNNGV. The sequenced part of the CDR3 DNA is TGTGCCAGCAGCTTAGGGGGCGACTCACTCCTTGAG. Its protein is CASSLGGDSLLE. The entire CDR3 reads CASSLGGDSLLEQFF.

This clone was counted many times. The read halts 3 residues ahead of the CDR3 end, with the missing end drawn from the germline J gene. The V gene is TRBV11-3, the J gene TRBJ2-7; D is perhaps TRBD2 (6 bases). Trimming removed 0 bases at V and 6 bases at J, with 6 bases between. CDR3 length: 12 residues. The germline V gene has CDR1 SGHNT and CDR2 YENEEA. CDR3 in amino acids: CASSLDSGEQYF. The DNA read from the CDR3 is TGTGCCAGCAGCTTAGATAGCGGCGAG.

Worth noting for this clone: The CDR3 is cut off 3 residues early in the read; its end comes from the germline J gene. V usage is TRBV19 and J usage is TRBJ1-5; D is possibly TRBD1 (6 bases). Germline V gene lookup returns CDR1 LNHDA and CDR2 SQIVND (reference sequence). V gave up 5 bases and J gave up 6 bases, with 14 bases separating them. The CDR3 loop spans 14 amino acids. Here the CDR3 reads CASSLYRVGQPQHF. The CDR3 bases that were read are TGTGCCAGTAGTCTGTACAGGGTGGGTCAGCCC. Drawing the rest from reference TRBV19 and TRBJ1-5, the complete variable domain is DGGITQSPKYLFRKEGQNVTLSCEQNLNHDAMYWYRQDPGQGLRLIYYSQIVNDFQKGDIAEGYSVSREKKESFPLTVTSAQKNPTAFYLCASSLYRVGQPQHFGDGTRLSIL.

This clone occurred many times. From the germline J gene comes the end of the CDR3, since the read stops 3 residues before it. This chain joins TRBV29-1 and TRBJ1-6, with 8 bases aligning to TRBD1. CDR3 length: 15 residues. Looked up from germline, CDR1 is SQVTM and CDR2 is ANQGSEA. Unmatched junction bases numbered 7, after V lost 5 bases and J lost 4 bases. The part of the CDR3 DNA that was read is TGCAGCGTTCGCTTTGGGACAGGTTATAATTCACCC. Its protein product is CSVRFGTGYNSP. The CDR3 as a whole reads CSVRFGTGYNSPLHF.

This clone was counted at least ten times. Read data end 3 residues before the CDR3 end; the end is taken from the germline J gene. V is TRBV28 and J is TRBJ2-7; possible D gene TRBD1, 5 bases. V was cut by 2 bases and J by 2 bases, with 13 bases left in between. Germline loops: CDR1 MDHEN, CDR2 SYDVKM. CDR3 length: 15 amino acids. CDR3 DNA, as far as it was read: TGTGCCAGCAGTTTAGATCAGACAGAGGCCTACGAG. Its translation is CASSLDQTEAYE. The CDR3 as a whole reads CASSLDQTEAYEQYF.

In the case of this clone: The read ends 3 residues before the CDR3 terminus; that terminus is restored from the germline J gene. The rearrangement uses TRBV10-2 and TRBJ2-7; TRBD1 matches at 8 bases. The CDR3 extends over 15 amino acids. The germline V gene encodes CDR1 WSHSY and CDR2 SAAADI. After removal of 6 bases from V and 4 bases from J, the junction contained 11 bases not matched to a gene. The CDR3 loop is CASRLSGTGGYEQYF. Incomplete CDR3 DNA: TGCGCCAGCAGGCTATCCGGGACAGGCGGATACGAG.

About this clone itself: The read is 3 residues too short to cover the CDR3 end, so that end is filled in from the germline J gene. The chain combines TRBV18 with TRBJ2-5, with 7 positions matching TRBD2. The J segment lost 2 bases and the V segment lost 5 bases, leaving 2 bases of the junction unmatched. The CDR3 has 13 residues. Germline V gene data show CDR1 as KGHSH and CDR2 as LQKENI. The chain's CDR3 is CASSARGQETQYF. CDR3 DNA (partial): TGTGCCAGCTCAGCGCGGGGGCAAGAGACC.

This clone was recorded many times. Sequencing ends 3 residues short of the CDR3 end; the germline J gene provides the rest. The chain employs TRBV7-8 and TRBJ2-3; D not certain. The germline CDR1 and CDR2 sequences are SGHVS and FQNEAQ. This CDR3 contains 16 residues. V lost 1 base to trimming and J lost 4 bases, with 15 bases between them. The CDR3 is CASSLGGVPGSDTQYF. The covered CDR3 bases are TGTGCCAGCAGCTTAGGCGGAGTCCCCGGCTCAGATACG.

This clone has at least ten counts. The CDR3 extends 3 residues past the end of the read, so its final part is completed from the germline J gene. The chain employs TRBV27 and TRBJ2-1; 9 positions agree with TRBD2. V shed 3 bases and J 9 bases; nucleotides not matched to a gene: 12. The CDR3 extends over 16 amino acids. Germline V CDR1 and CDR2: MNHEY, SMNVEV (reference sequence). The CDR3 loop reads CASSFSVRRGGFEQFF. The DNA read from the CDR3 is TGTGCCAGCAGTTTTTCGGTGCGGCGGGGGGGCTTTGAG.